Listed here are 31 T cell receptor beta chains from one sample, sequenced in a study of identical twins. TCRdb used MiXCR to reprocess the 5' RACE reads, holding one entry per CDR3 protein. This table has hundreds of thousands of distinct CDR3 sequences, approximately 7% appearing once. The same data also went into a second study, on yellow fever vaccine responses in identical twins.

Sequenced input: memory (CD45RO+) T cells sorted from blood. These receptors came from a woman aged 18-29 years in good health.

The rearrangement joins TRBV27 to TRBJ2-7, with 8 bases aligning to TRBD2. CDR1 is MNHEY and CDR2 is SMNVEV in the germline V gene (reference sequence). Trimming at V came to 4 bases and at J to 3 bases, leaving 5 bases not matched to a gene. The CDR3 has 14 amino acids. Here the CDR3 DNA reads TGTGCCAGCAGTTACGTAGCGGGGTACTACGAGCAGTACTTC. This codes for CASSYVAGYYEQYF.

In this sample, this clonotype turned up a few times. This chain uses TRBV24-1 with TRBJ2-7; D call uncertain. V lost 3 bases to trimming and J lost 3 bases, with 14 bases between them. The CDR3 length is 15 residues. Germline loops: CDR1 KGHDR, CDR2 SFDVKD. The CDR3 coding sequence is TGTGCCACCAGTGATGTGTCCCCAAGCCTCTACGAGCAGTACGTC. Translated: CATSDVSPSLYEQYV.

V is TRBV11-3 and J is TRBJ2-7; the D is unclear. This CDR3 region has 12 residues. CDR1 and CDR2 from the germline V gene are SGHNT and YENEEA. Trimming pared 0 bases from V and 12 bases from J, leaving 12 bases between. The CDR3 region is CASSLENGVLYV. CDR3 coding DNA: TGTGCCAGCAGCTTAGAAAATGGGGTTCTGTACGTC.

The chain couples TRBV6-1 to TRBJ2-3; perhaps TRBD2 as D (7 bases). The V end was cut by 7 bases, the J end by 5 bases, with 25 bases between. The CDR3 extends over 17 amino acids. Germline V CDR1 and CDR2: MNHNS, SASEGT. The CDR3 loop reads CASTTLAGAPLGDTQYF. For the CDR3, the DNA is TGTGCCAGCACCACCCTGGCGGGGGCGCCCCTCGGAGATACGCAGTATTTT.

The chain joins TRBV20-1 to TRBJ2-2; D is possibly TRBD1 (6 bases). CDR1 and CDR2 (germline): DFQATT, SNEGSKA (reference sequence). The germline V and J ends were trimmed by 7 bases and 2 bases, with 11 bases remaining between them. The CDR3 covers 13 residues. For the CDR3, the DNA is TGCAGTGTAAGGACAGATAACACCGGGGAGCTGTTTTTT. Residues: CSVRTDNTGELFF.

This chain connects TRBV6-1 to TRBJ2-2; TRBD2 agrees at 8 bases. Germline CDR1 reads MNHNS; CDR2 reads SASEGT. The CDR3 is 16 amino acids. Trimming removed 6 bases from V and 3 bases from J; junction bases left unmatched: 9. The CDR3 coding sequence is TGTGCCAGCAGGAGACCCGGGGGGGCTCACACCGGGGAGCTGTTTTTT. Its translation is CASRRPGGAHTGELFF.

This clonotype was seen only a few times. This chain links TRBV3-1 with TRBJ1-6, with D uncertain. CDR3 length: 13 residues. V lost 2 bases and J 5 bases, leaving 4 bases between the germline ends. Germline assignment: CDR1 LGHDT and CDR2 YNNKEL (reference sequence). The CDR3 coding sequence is TGTGCCAGCAGCCAAAACGATAATTCACCCCTCCACTTT. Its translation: CASSQNDNSPLHF.

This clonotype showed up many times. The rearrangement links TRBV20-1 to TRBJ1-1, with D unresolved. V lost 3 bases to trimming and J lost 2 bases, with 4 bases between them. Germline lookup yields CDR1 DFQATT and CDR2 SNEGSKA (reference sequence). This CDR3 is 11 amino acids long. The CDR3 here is CSARENTEAFF. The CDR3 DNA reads TGCAGTGCTAGGGAAAACACTGAAGCTTTCTTT.

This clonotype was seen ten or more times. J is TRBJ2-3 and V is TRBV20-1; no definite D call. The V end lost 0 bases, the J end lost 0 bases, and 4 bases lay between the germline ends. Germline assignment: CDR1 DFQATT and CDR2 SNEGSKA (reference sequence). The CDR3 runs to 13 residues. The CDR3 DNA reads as TGCAGTGCTAGAGAGGGCAGCACAGATACGCAGTATTTT. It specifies CSAREGSTDTQYF.

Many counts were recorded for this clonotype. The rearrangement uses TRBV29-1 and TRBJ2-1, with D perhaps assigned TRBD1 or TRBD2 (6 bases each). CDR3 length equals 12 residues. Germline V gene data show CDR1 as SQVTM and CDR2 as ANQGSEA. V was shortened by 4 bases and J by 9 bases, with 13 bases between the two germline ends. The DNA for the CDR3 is TGCAGCGTTGTCTTTTGGGGGGCTGAGCAGTTCTTC. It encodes CSVVFWGAEQFF.

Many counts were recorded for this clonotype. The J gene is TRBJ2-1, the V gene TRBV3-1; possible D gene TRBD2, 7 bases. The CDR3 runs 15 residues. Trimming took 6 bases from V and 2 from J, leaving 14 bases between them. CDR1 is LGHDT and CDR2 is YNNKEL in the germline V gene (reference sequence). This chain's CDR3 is CASSRRGPAYNEQFF. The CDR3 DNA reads TGTGCCAGCAGTCGGCGGGGGCCAGCCTACAATGAGCAGTTCTTC.

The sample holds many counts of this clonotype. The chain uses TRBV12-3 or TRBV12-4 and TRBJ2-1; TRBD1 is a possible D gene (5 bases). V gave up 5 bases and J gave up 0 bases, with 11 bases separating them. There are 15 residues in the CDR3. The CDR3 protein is CASSLDRSSYNEQFF. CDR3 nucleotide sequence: TGTGCCAGCAGTCTCGACAGAAGCTCCTACAATGAGCAGTTCTTC.

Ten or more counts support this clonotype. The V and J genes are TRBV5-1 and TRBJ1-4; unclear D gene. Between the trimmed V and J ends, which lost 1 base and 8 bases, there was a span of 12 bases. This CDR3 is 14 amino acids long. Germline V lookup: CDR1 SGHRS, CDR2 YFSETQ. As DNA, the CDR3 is TGCGCCAGCAGCTTGATGGCCGCGGGGGAAAAACTGTTTTTT. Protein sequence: CASSLMAAGEKLFF.

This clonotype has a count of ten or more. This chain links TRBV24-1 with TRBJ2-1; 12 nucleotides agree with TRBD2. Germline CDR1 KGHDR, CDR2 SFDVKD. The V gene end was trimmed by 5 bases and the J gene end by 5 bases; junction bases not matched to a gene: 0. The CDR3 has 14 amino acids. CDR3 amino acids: CATSGTSGNNEQFF. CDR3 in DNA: TGTGCCACCAGTGGGACTAGCGGGAACAATGAGCAGTTCTTC.

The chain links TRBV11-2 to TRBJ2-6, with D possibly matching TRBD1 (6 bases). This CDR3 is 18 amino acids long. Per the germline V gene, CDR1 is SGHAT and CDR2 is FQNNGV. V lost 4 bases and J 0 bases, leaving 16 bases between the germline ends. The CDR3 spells CASSSLQGLLSGANVLTF. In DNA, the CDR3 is TGTGCCAGCAGCTCCCTCCAGGGGTTGCTCTCTGGGGCCAACGTCCTGACTTTC.

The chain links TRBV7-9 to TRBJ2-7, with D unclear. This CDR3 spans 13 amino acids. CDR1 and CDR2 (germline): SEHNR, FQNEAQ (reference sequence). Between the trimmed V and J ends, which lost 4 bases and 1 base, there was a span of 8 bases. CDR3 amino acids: CASSYGISYEQYV. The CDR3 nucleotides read TGTGCCAGCAGCTATGGGATATCCTACGAGCAGTACGTC.

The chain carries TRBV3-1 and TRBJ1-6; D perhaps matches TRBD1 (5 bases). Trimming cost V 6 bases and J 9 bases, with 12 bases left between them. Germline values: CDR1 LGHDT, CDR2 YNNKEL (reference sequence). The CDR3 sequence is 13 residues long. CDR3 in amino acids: CASRPRQSSPLHF. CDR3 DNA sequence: TGTGCCAGCAGGCCCAGACAGAGTTCACCCCTCCACTTT.

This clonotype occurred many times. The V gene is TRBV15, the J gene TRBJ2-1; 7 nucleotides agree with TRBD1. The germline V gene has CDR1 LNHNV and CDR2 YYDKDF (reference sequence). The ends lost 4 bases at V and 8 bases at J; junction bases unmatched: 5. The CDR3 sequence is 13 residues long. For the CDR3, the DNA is TGTGCCACCAGCAAGCAGGGGGTCTATGAGCAGTTCTTC. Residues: CATSKQGVYEQFF.

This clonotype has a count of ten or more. This CDR3 is CASSYLAGRATDTQYF. The CDR3 DNA is TGTGCCAGCAGTTATTTAGCGGGAAGGGCCACAGATACGCAGTATTTT. The V gene is TRBV28, the J gene TRBJ2-3, with 8 nucleotides matching TRBD2. With 4 bases clipped from V and 2 bases from J, the junction kept 8 bases outside the gene matches. This CDR3 contains 16 residues. The V gene's germline CDR1 is MDHEN and CDR2 SYDVKM.

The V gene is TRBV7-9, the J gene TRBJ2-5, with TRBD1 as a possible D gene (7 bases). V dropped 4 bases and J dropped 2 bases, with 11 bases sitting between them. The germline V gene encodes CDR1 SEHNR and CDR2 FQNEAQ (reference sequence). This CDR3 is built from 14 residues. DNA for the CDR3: TGTGCCAGCAGCTCAGGGGGGATTCAAGAGACCCAGTACTTC. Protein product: CASSSGGIQETQYF.

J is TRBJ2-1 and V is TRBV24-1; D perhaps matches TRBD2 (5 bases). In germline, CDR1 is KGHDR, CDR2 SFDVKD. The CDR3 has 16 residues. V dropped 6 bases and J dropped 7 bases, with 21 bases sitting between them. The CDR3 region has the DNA TGTGCCACCAGTAGTACAGCGGCTTTTAATCGGAATGAGCAGTTCTTC. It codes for CATSSTAAFNRNEQFF.

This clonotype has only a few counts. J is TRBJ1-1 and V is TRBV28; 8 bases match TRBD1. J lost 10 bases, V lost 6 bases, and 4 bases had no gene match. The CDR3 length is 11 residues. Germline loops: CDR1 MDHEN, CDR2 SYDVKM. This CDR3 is CASSPGTGAFF. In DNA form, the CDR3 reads TGTGCCAGCAGCCCTGGGACAGGAGCTTTCTTT.

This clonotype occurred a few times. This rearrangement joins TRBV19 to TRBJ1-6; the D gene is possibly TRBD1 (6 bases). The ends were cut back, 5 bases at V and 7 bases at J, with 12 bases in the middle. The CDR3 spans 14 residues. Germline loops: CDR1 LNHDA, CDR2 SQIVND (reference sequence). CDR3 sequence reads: CASSVTGQNSPLHF. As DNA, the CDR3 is TGTGCCAGTAGTGTTACGGGACAAAATTCACCCCTCCACTTT.

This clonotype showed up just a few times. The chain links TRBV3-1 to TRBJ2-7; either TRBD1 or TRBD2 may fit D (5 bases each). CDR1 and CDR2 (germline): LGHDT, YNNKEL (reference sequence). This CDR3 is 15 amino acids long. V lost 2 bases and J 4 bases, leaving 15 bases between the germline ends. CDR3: CASSQIPGPSYEQYV. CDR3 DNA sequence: TGTGCCAGCAGCCAAATTCCGGGACCCTCGTACGAGCAGTACGTC.

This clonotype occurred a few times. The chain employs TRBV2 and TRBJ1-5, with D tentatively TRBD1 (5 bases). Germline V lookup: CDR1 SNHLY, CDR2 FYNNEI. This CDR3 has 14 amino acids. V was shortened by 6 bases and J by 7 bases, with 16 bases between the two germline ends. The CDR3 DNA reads TGTGCCAGCAGGGAGGTGGGGGAGCCGCAGCCCCAGCATTTT. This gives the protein CASREVGEPQPQHF.

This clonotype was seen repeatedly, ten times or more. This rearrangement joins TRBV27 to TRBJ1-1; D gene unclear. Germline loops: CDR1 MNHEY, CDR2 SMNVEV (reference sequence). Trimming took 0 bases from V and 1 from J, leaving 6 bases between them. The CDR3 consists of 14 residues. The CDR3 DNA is TGTGCCAGCAGTTTATCTCGACCGAACACTGAAGCTTTCTTT. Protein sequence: CASSLSRPNTEAFF.

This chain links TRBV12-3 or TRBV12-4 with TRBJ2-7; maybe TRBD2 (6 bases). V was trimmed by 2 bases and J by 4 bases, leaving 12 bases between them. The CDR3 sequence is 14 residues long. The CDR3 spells CASSLMGGTYEQYF. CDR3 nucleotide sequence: TGTGCCAGCAGTTTAATGGGCGGGACTTACGAGCAGTACTTC.

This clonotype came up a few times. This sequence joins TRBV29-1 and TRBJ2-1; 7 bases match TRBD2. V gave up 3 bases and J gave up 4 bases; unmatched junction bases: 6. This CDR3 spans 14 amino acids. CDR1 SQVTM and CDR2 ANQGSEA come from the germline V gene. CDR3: CSVESWRGYNEQFF. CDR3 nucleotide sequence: TGCAGCGTTGAGAGCTGGCGGGGGTACAATGAGCAGTTCTTC.

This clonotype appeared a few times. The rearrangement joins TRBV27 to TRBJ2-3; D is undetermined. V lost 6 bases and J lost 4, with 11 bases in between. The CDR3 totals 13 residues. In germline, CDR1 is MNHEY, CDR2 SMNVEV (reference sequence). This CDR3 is CASSPVDADTQYF. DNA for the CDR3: TGTGCCAGCAGCCCCGTAGACGCAGATACGCAGTATTTT.

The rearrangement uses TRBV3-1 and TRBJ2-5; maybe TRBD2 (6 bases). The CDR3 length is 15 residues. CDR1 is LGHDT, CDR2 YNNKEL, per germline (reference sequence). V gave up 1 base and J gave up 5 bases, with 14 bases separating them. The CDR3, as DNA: TGTGCCAGCAGCCAAGTTCCCGTAGCGGTTGAGACCCAGTACTTC. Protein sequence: CASSQVPVAVETQYF.

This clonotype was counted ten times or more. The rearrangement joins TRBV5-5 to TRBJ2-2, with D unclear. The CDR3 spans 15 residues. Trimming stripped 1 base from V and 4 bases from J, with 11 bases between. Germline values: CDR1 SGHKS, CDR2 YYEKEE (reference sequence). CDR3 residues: CASSLLGSLTGELFF. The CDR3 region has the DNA TGTGCCAGCAGCTTGCTAGGTAGTCTCACCGGGGAGCTGTTTTTT. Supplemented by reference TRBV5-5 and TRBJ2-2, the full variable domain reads DAGVTQSPTHLIKTRGQQVTLRCSPISGHKSVSWYQQVLGQGPQFIFQYYEKEERGRGNFPDRFSARQFPNYSSELNVNALLLGDSALYLCASSLLGSLTGELFFGEGSRLTVL.